This T cell receptor beta chain was obtained from a study of beta chain features in type 1 diabetes. The germline V and J ends were trimmed by 4 bases and 2 bases, with 9 bases remaining between them. CDR3 length: 15 amino acids. Germline V CDR1 and CDR2: LNHDA, SQIVND (reference sequence). cDNA synthesis used the whole RNA isolate, giving expressed TCRB sequences. TCRdb keeps only in-frame clones here, not all; method: immunoSEQ multiplex PCR. The table has about 320,000 clones, less than 15% seen once. The chain employs TRBV19 and TRBJ1-6; D call uncertain. This TCR came from a man younger than 45 in good health. Material: central memory CD4+ T cells from blood. CDR3 bases: TGTGCCAGTAGTACCGTGGCAACCTATAATTCACCCCTCCACTTT. Amino acids: CASSTVATYNSPLHF.